The subject of this entry is one TCR beta chain. The sample originates from a study of control samples from healthy donors and cancer patients. Using immunoSEQ multiplex PCR, the repertoire was profiled, and TCRdb retains in-frame clones only, with some absent. The sample yields about 120,000 clones, roughly 89% seen once. In germline, CDR1 is LGHDT, CDR2 YNNKEL (reference sequence). The CDR3 spans 15 residues. Between the trimmed V and J ends, which lost 2 bases and 1 base, there was a span of 6 bases. This receptor was obtained from a man younger than 35 in good health. Material for sequencing was blood. J is TRBJ1-6 and V is TRBV3-1 (or the pseudogene TRBV3-2); D gene ambiguous. The CDR3 protein is CASSQPGSYNSPLHF. CDR3 nucleotide sequence: TGTGCCAGCAGCCAACCGGGATCCTATAATTCACCCCTCCACTTT.